This T cell receptor beta chain appears in the sequencing data of a study of blood T cells in healthy people across ages. Primed by a sample-barcoded 5' primer and a J-beta primer mix, a second PCR proceeded for roughly 6 to 12 cycles. In TCRdb, the 5' RACE reads were re-called with MiXCR into one record per CDR3 protein. The profile shows hundreds of thousands of distinct CDR3 sequences, under 65% of them singletons. CDR1 SNHLY and CDR2 FYNNEI come from the germline V gene. This CDR3 has 16 residues. The V end was cut by 8 bases, the J end by 11 bases, with 30 bases between. The chain uses TRBV2 and TRBJ2-5; TRBD2 is a possible D gene (5 bases). The sequenced sample was blood. The TCR originated in a woman aged 80 or older in good health. This CDR3 is CASGGRARNLYNEQYF. The CDR3 coding sequence is TGTGCCAGCGGAGGCCGGGCCCGGAACCTATACAATGAGCAGTACTTC.